This T cell receptor (beta chain) was identified during a study of shared clonotypes between healthy human individuals. TCRdb's table, derived via immunoSEQ multiplex PCR, lists solely in-frame clones and lacks some. The sample lists about a million clones; about 76% were seen once. Trimming removed 0 bases from V and 0 bases from J, with 12 bases in between. Germline CDR1 and CDR2: SQVTM and ANQGSEA. The CDR3 has 15 amino acids. Donors had no recently reported acute infections or vaccinations and were HIV-negative. V usage is TRBV29-1 and J usage is TRBJ2-7; D gene unclear. This receptor was obtained from a man between 18 and 29 years old in good health. The source material was memory CD4+ T cells sorted from blood. Subset meaning: CD45RA-negative fraction. The CDR3 reads CSVEELGRSSYEQYF. The CDR3 DNA is TGCAGCGTTGAAGAACTCGGAAGGAGCTCCTACGAGCAGTACTTC.